A single sample gave rise to the 26 T cell receptor beta chains below, sequenced in a study of T cell changes during pregnancy in multiple sclerosis. The data were produced by immunoSEQ multiplex PCR, yet TCRdb's version contains in-frame clones alone and is incomplete. The sample lists fewer than 85,000 clones; approximately 90% were seen once. The sample was peripheral blood, taken in the first trimester of pregnancy. All receptors derive from a female donor in good health, enrolled as a control in a pregnancy study.

This clone was seen a single time. The chain combines TRBV5-6 with TRBJ1-4; 9 bases match TRBD1. After removal of 4 bases from V and 2 bases from J, the junction contained 6 bases not matched to a gene. The CDR3 runs to 16 residues. From germline, CDR1 is SGHDT and CDR2 YYEEEE. CDR3: CASSLGTGRTNEKLFF. The CDR3 nucleotides read TGTGCCAGCAGCCTCGGGACAGGGAGGACTAATGAAAAACTGTTTTTT.

The chain uses TRBV7-9 and TRBJ2-1; 7 bases are a match to TRBD1. Germline V gives CDR1 SEHNR, CDR2 FQNEAQ (reference sequence). The CDR3 contains 17 residues. V shed 3 bases and J 4 bases; nucleotides not matched to a gene: 12. The CDR3 DNA sequence: TGTGCCAGCAGCTTCCCCACCGGGACAGAGGCTTACAATGAGCAGTTCTTC. Its translation: CASSFPTGTEAYNEQFF.

Comment on this clone: A junction end diverges from the germline sequence, so it may reflect a read error. This chain joins TRBV19 and TRBJ2-7; D is ambiguous. CDR1 LNHDA and CDR2 SQIVND come from the germline V gene (reference sequence). The CDR3 extends over 13 amino acids. The CDR3 DNA reads as TGTGCCAGTAGCCCGGCGATGACTTACGGGCAGTACTTC. The encoded protein is CASSPAMTYGQYF.

V gene TRBV5-1 combines with J gene TRBJ2-3, with a tentative D call TRBD1 (5 bases). The CDR3 spans 15 residues. Germline V lookup: CDR1 SGHRS, CDR2 YFSETQ. V was cut by 3 bases and J by 2 bases, with 13 bases left in between. The CDR3 DNA reads TGCGCCAGCAGCTCTATGGGGCCTTCCACAGATACGCAGTATTTT. Translated, it gives CASSSMGPSTDTQYF.

The gene calls are TRBV27 and TRBJ2-1; unclear D gene. V lost 4 bases, J lost 5 bases, and 6 bases lay in between. This CDR3 is 12 amino acids long. CDR1 and CDR2 from the germline V gene are MNHEY and SMNVEV (reference sequence). The CDR3 bases are TGTGCCAGCAGTTGGGCCGACAATGAGCAGTTCTTC. It encodes CASSWADNEQFF.

The chain recombines TRBV4-1 with TRBJ2-6, with a possible D match to TRBD1 (6 bases). V was shortened by 5 bases and J by 2 bases, with 16 bases between the two germline ends. The germline V gene has CDR1 MGHRA and CDR2 YSYEKL. This CDR3 has 17 amino acids. The CDR3: CASSRTASAPGANVLTF. CDR3 nucleotides: TGCGCCAGCAGCAGGACAGCCTCGGCCCCTGGGGCCAACGTCCTGACTTTC.

This rearrangement joins TRBV27 to TRBJ1-1; no firm D call. Germline V gives CDR1 MNHEY, CDR2 SMNVEV (reference sequence). V was clipped by 4 bases and J by 0 bases, with 12 bases between them. The CDR3 is 15 amino acids. As DNA, the CDR3 is TGTGCCAGCAGTTCACTTTTACGAGTGAACACTGAAGCTTTCTTT. Translating gives CASSSLLRVNTEAFF.

In its sample, this clone was seen a few times. This chain joins TRBV4-1 and TRBJ2-1, with 11 bases lining up with TRBD2. J lost 5 bases, V lost 6 bases, and 21 bases had no gene match. The germline CDR1 and CDR2 sequences are MGHRA and YSYEKL. This CDR3 is built from 20 residues. CDR3 residues: CASRHRVLRTGTSGHNEQFF. DNA of the CDR3: TGCGCCAGCAGACACAGGGTATTGCGAACAGGGACTAGCGGTCACAATGAGCAGTTCTTC.

V is TRBV4-1 and J is TRBJ2-1; tentatively, D is TRBD1 (5 bases). The CDR3 is 17 amino acids. Germline CDR1 reads MGHRA; CDR2 reads YSYEKL. The ends were cut back, 3 bases at V and 9 bases at J, with 24 bases in the middle. The CDR3 region has the DNA TGCGCCAGCAGCCACCCCCAAATAGGTGTAAGTCAGGGTGAGCAGTTCTTC. It codes for CASSHPQIGVSQGEQFF.

The J gene is TRBJ1-6, the V gene TRBV6-1; D is unresolved. V shed 6 bases and J shed 0 bases, with 6 bases lying between them. Per germline, CDR1 MNHNS and CDR2 SASEGT. CDR3 length: 14 amino acids. CDR3 in DNA: TGTGCCAGCAGGTTGAGCTCCTATAATTCACCCCTCCACTTT. Its translation: CASRLSSYNSPLHF.

CDR3 DNA: TGTGCCTTAAGACTAAGTTACAATGAGCAGTTCTTC. It translates to CALRLSYNEQFF. The chain carries TRBV30 and TRBJ2-1, with D possibly matching TRBD2 (5 bases). The V end was cut by 7 bases, the J end by 4 bases, with 11 bases between. Per germline, CDR1 GTSNPN and CDR2 SVGIG (reference sequence). CDR3 size: 12 residues.

The chain has TRBV4-1 and TRBJ2-1, with D hard to call. Trimming left V 4 bases short and J 9 bases short, with 19 bases between. Germline V gene data show CDR1 as MGHRA and CDR2 as YSYEKL. The CDR3 covers 15 residues. CDR3 sequence reads: CASSPLRLVSGEQFF. DNA of the CDR3: TGCGCCAGCAGCCCCCTCAGACTTGTCTCGGGTGAGCAGTTCTTC.

The rearrangement links TRBV4-2 to TRBJ2-3, with 10 positions matching TRBD2. Germline assignment: CDR1 LGHNA and CDR2 YNFKEQ. V shed 4 bases, J shed 4 bases, and the junction held 5 bases outside the gene matches. The CDR3 contains 15 residues. CDR3 in DNA: TGTGCCAGCAGCCCCCAGCGGGAGGGCCCAGATACGCAGTATTTT. The encoded protein is CASSPQREGPDTQYF.

The V and J genes are TRBV13 and TRBJ2-2; 7 bases agree with TRBD2. With 1 base clipped from V and 4 bases from J, the junction kept 6 bases outside the gene matches. The CDR3 runs 16 residues. Germline V lookup: CDR1 PRHDT, CDR2 FYEKMQ (reference sequence). The chain's CDR3 is CASSLEASGSTGELFF. The CDR3 nucleotides are TGTGCCAGCAGCTTAGAGGCTAGCGGTAGCACCGGGGAGCTGTTTTTT.

In regard to this clone: No conserved phenylalanine or tryptophan is present at the end of the CDR3, so a read error is the likely explanation. The DNA is omitted, as the CDR3 cannot be located on it reliably, and the CDR3 follows TCRdb's listing. The rearrangement links TRBV9 to TRBJ2-6; the D segment call TRBD2 is taken from the table without a DNA check. A total of 10 residues make up the CDR3, ends included. Germline CDR1 reads SGDLS; CDR2 reads YYNGEE. The CDR3 protein is CASPRVGALI.

The rearrangement uses TRBV29-1 and TRBJ1-2; the match to TRBD1 covers 12 bases. V was clipped by 4 bases and J by 8 bases; unmatched bases: 8. From germline, CDR1 is SQVTM and CDR2 ANQGSEA. The CDR3 contains 14 residues. The CDR3 region is CSVGPGQGAGGYTF. In DNA, the CDR3 is TGCAGCGTTGGACCGGGACAGGGGGCTGGCGGCTACACCTTC.

The rearrangement uses TRBV7-9 and TRBJ2-1, with a weak D call TRBD2 (5 bases). The CDR3 has 12 amino acids. Deletions cut 5 bases from V and 8 bases from J, with 10 bases between. CDR1 is SEHNR, CDR2 FQNEAQ, per germline (reference sequence). CDR3 nucleotides: TGTGCCAGCAGCCATAACGGGGATGAGCAGTTCTTC. Protein: CASSHNGDEQFF.

The chain recombines TRBV4-1 with TRBJ1-5, with D uncertain. V was trimmed by 0 bases and J by 9 bases, leaving 9 bases between them. Looked up from germline, CDR1 is MGHRA and CDR2 is YSYEKL. This CDR3 has 13 amino acids. For the CDR3, the DNA is TGCGCCAGCAGCCAAGAAATAGCAACGCCCCAGCATTTT. Residues: CASSQEIATPQHF.

The rearrangement links TRBV2 to TRBJ1-1; a weak D match, TRBD1 (6 bases). This CDR3 is 12 amino acids long. Per germline, CDR1 SNHLY and CDR2 FYNNEI. V shed 6 bases and J shed 5 bases, with 10 bases lying between them. In DNA, the CDR3 is TGTGCCAGCAGCCCACAGGGAACTGAAGCTTTCTTT. Protein product: CASSPQGTEAFF.

The rearrangement links TRBV27 to TRBJ2-6; tentative D call: TRBD2 (5 bases). V dropped 7 bases and J dropped 3 bases, with 10 bases sitting between them. CDR1 and CDR2 from the germline V gene are MNHEY and SMNVEV (reference sequence). The CDR3 is 14 residues long. The CDR3 bases are TGTGCCAGCAAGAGGGTGGGTGGGGCCAACGTCCTGACTTTC. It encodes CASKRVGGANVLTF.

This chain uses TRBV5-1 with TRBJ1-1; D is possibly TRBD1 (5 bases). The germline V gene encodes CDR1 SGHRS and CDR2 YFSETQ. Trimming took off 3 bases at V and 4 bases at J, with 16 bases between the two ends. CDR3 length equals 15 residues. This CDR3 is CASSSVPGGSTEAFF. CDR3 nucleotides: TGCGCCAGCAGCTCCGTGCCCGGGGGAAGCACTGAAGCTTTCTTT.

V is TRBV15 and J is TRBJ2-7; 14 bases align to TRBD2. The V gene end was trimmed by 5 bases and the J gene end by 4 bases; junction bases not matched to a gene: 4. The CDR3 is 15 residues long. The V gene's germline CDR1 is LNHNV and CDR2 YYDKDF (reference sequence). CDR3 bases: TGTGCCACCAGCGAGGGACTAGCGGGAGCGTACGAGCAGTACTTC. Translation: CATSEGLAGAYEQYF.

The J gene is TRBJ2-5, the V gene TRBV14; TRBD1 might be the D (6 bases). The CDR3 has 18 residues. Germline values: CDR1 SGHDN, CDR2 FVKESK. V gave up 1 base and J gave up 1 base, with 19 bases separating them. CDR3 nucleotides: TGTGCCAGCAGCCAAGGGAAGTCACCGGGACAAAGCCAAGAGACCCAGTACTTC. Encoded protein: CASSQGKSPGQSQETQYF.

This chain joins TRBV5-1 and TRBJ2-1; perhaps TRBD1 as D (5 bases). Germline CDR1 and CDR2: SGHRS and YFSETQ. This CDR3 contains 14 residues. The V gene lost 0 bases and the J gene lost 7 bases, with 11 bases spanning the gap. The CDR3 DNA reads TGCGCCAGCAGCTTGGGGCCAGGGTTGAATGAGCAGTTCTTC. Translating it yields CASSLGPGLNEQFF.

DNA for the CDR3: TGTGCCAGCAGCTCTGGGCGGGCCCAGAACACCGGGGAGCTGTTTTTT. Protein: CASSSGRAQNTGELFF. V usage is TRBV7-2 and J usage is TRBJ2-2, with D perhaps TRBD2 (5 bases). The CDR3 length is 16 residues. CDR1 is SGHTA, CDR2 FQGNSA, per germline. Trimming took 4 bases from V and 1 from J, leaving 13 bases between them.

The rearrangement joins TRBV6-5 to TRBJ2-3, with TRBD1 as a possible D gene (5 bases). Looked up from germline, CDR1 is MNHEY and CDR2 is SVGAGI. The CDR3 contains 14 residues. Trimming stripped 2 bases from V and 5 bases from J, with 11 bases between. The CDR3 sequence: CASSYTREGDTQYF. The CDR3 DNA follows: TGTGCCAGCAGTTACACCAGGGAAGGAGATACGCAGTATTTT.